This paragraph covers one T cell receptor (beta chain) sequence. The antigen remains unidentified. The data were produced by immunoSEQ multiplex PCR, yet TCRdb's version contains in-frame clones alone and is incomplete. The sample records around 10,000 clones, around 97% being singletons. Germline V lookup: CDR1 SGHTA, CDR2 FQGNSA. Losses at the gene ends were 3 bases for V and 5 bases for J; bases not matched to a gene: 9. The CDR3 contains 16 residues. The data were taken from a study of monozygotic twins with cystic fibrosis. The study's findings and limits: The repertoire was suggested to be naive-dominated, clonality median about 0.01.

The sequence came from a boy aged 5-17 years with cystic fibrosis. V and J are TRBV7-2 and TRBJ1-5; 8 bases match TRBD1. The sequenced material came from blood. The CDR3 sequence: CASSLSSGTGHQPQHF. The CDR3 DNA reads as TGTGCCAGCAGCTTGAGCTCCGGGACAGGTCATCAGCCCCAGCATTTT.